One T cell receptor beta chain is described in this entry. Antigen: not known. A junction end diverges from the germline sequence, so it may reflect a read error. Stated time point: more than 5 months of natalizumab therapy. Measured with immunoSEQ multiplex PCR; TCRdb has only the in-frame clones, and not every one. This table has 29,000 or so clones, roughly 86% appearing once. The CDR3 sequence is 17 residues long. CDR1 is SGHVS, CDR2 FQNEAQ, per germline. This entry comes from a study of multiple sclerosis patients with progressive multifocal leukoencephalopathy. Points from the study as a whole: Lower normalized Shannon entropy suggested reduced TRB diversity in most PML patients. Before and during natalizumab, the clones expanded at PML already existed.

This TCR was sampled from a human donor with multiple sclerosis. V gene TRBV7-8 combines with J gene TRBJ2-2; 8 bases map to TRBD2. The source material was PBMCs, sampled from a patient treated with natalizumab. For the CDR3, the DNA is TGTGCCAGCAGCCAACCGGGACTAGGGTATTTCGCCGGGGAGCTGCTTTTT. Translated, it gives CASSQPGLGYFAGELLF.